Listed below are T cell receptor beta chains from one sample, sequenced in a study of CD8 T cells in ankylosing spondylitis. TCRdb recomputed calls from the 5' RACE reads with MiXCR, one row per CDR3 protein. Among approximately 220,000 distinct CDR3 sequences listed, 15% to 20% were seen once. Material: blood, either unsorted or a sorted T cell fraction (not recorded which). Source of these receptors: a male donor with ankylosing spondylitis. Each CDR3 is given with its conserved first and last residue. A D gene is named only where the DNA matches it firmly. Rows give clone size only sometimes, using once, few, many, or a class for an expanded clone.

clone_size | j_call | v_call | d_call | cdr3_aa | cdr3_nt
few | TRBJ2-1 | TRBV7-9 | . | CASSSTNFDEQFF | TGTGCCAGCAGCTCCACTAATTTCGATGAGCAGTTCTTC
. | TRBJ2-3 | TRBV6-5 | . | CASSYEGRTDTQYF | TGTGCCAGCAGTTACGAGGGGAGGACAGATACGCAGTATTTT
. | TRBJ2-4 | TRBV4-1 | . | CASSQPSQGYIQYF | TGCGCCAGCAGCCAACCCAGCCAGGGGTACATTCAGTACTTC
many | TRBJ2-7 | TRBV12-3/TRBV12-4 | . | CASSLGAAAYEQYF | TGTGCCAGCAGTTTAGGTGCCGCCGCATACGAGCAGTACTTC
. | TRBJ2-2 | TRBV6-4 | TRBD1 | CASSEQGSTGELFF | TGTGCCAGCAGTGAACAGGGGAGCACCGGGGAGCTGTTTTTT
few | TRBJ1-3 | TRBV6-6 | . | CASRGDSGNTIYF | TGTGCCAGTCGGGGCGACTCTGGAAACACCATATATTTT
few | TRBJ2-1 | TRBV18 | TRBD2 | CASSPLAGGPDWVHEQFF | TGTGCCAGCTCACCTCTAGCGGGAGGGCCGGATTGGGTGCATGAGCAGTTCTTC
few | TRBJ2-5 | TRBV12-3/TRBV12-4 | TRBD2 | CASSLGIAGPQETQYF | TGTGCCAGCAGTTTAGGAATAGCGGGTCCTCAAGAGACCCAGTACTTC
few | TRBJ2-1 | TRBV7-9 | . | CASSQPSTFDEQFF | TGTGCCAGCAGCCAACCGAGCACCTTCGATGAGCAGTTCTTC
few | TRBJ1-3 | TRBV20-1 | . | CSARDQFLRSSGNTIYF | TGCAGTGCTAGAGATCAGTTTTTACGGAGCTCTGGAAACACCATATATTTT
. | TRBJ2-2 | TRBV29-1 | . | CSVAPRGQNTGELFF | TGCAGCGTTGCCCCCCGGGGCCAGAACACCGGGGAGCTGTTTTTT
few | TRBJ2-1 | TRBV4-1 | . | CASSQDHSASDEQFF | TGCGCCAGCAGCCAAGATCACTCCGCGTCGGATGAGCAGTTCTTC